The entry that follows covers one TCR beta chain sequence. This sample is part of a study of T cells in Graves' hyperthyroidism and ophthalmopathy. V shed 3 bases and J shed 2 bases, with 8 bases lying between them. Looked up from germline, CDR1 is MGHRA and CDR2 is YSYEKL. The CDR3 sequence is 14 residues long. Amplified TCR beta CDR3 regions came from RNA transcripts. In the first-round RT-PCR of the TCR CDR3, the HTBI primer set was used. In TCRdb, the multiplex PCR reads were re-called with MiXCR into one record per CDR3 protein. The sample shows about 580,000 distinct CDR3 sequences, around 13% of them seen only once.

Specimen: blood. This clonotype originated in a woman aged 25 to 39 with Graves' hyperthyroidism that later progressed to Graves' ophthalmopathy. The chain carries TRBV4-1 and TRBJ1-5; D unclear. The CDR3: CASSQKGGNQPQHF. Here the CDR3 DNA reads TGCGCCAGCAGCCAGAAGGGAGGCAATCAGCCCCAGCATTTT.